This T cell receptor (beta chain) appears in the sequencing data of a study of blood T cell repertoires in COVID-19. Profiling relied on immunoSEQ multiplex PCR, and the TCRdb table lists in-frame clones only, not all of them. The sample yields more than 300,000 clones, around 87% seen once. Patients in Seattle were enrolled during active infection, then followed longitudinally. CDR1 KGHSH and CDR2 LQKENI come from the germline V gene. The V gene end was trimmed by 4 bases and the J gene end by 4 bases; junction bases not matched to a gene: 8. The CDR3 extends over 16 amino acids. The sample taken for sequencing was peripheral blood. V gene TRBV18 combines with J gene TRBJ2-5; 11 positions match TRBD1. The TCR comes from a woman aged 50 to 60 with COVID-19, enrolled during active disease. CDR3 nucleotides: TGTGCCAGCTCACGGGGACAGGGGGGACTGCGAGAGACCCAGTACTTC. Its protein product is CASSRGQGGLRETQYF.